The 3 T cell receptor beta chains below come from one sample, sequenced in a study of blood T cell repertoires in COVID-19. Sequencing used immunoSEQ multiplex PCR; TCRdb keeps in-frame clones, though not all of them. The sample comprises about 120,000 clones, 88% of which are singletons, and roughly 1.2% rests with the top ten. The sequenced sample consisted of peripheral blood. The receptors stem from an elderly woman with acute or convalescent COVID-19.

The V call is TRBV20-1, the J call TRBJ1-2; D is unresolved. The ends were cut back, 0 bases at V and 5 bases at J, with 4 bases in the middle. The CDR3 has 11 amino acids. CDR1 and CDR2 (germline): DFQATT, SNEGSKA (reference sequence). In DNA form, the CDR3 reads TGCAGTGCTAGAGATCTATATGGCTACACCTTC. Its translation: CSARDLYGYTF.

V gene TRBV5-4 combines with J gene TRBJ1-2; 7 nucleotides line up with TRBD1. With V trimmed by 4 bases and J by 2 bases, 5 bases remained unmatched. The germline gives CDR1 SGHNT, CDR2 YYREEE (reference sequence). This CDR3 region has 14 residues. The CDR3 sequence: CASSPAGQNYGYTF. The CDR3 DNA sequence: TGTGCCAGCAGCCCGGCGGGACAGAACTATGGCTACACCTTC.

This clone was recorded only once. The chain is built from TRBV5-1 and TRBJ2-3; unclear D gene. CDR3 length: 14 residues. Trimming cost V 1 base and J 2 bases, with 8 bases left between them. Germline loops: CDR1 SGHRS, CDR2 YFSETQ. DNA for the CDR3: TGCGCCAGCAGCTTGCTAACAGACACAGATACGCAGTATTTT. This gives the protein CASSLLTDTDTQYF.